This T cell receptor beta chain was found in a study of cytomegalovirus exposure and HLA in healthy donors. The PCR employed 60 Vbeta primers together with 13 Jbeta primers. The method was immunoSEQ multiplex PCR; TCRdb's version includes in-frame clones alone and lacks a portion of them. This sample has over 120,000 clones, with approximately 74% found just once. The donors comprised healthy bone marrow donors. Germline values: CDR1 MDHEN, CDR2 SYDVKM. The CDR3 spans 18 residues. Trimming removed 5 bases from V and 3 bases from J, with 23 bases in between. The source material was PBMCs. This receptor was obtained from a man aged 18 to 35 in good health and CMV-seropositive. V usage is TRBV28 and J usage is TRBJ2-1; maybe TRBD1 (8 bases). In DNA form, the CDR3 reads TGTGCCAGCAGTCCCCGAATAAACAGGGGGGGCCTCTACAATGAGCAGTTCTTC. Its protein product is CASSPRINRGGLYNEQFF.